The 26 T cell receptor beta chains below were found in one sample sequenced in a study of blood T cell repertoires in COVID-19. Repertoires were generated with immunoSEQ multiplex PCR, while TCRdb's copy carries only in-frame clones and drops some. The sample has under 500,000 clones, about 89% seen once. Sequenced sample: peripheral blood. These receptors all stem from a woman aged 25 to 39 with acute or convalescent COVID-19.

V and J are TRBV6-5 and TRBJ1-1; the match to TRBD1 covers 8 bases. The CDR3 sequence is 12 residues long. V trimming: 8 bases; J trimming: 7 bases; junction bases outside the gene matches: 6. Germline lookup yields CDR1 MNHEY and CDR2 SVGAGI. This CDR3 reads CASGRGQREAFF. In nucleotides, the CDR3 is TGTGCCAGCGGCAGGGGGCAACGTGAAGCTTTCTTT.

V is TRBV6-6 and J is TRBJ2-7; 13 nucleotides align to TRBD2. Germline CDR1 is MNHNY and CDR2 is SVGAGI (reference sequence). The CDR3 loop spans 15 amino acids. The junction had 8 bases not matched to a gene; V was cut back by 6 bases and J by 6 bases. As DNA, the CDR3 is TGTGCCAGCAGGCCAACTAGCGGGGGGGGTCGCGAGCAGTACTTC. Translation: CASRPTSGGGREQYF.

This chain joins TRBV10-2 and TRBJ2-5, with TRBD2 as a possible D gene (6 bases). The CDR3 runs to 15 residues. V was pared by 3 bases and J by 1 base, with 12 bases between. Looked up from germline, CDR1 is WSHSY and CDR2 is SAAADI. The CDR3 nucleotides read TGCGCCAGCAGTGATTCGACTAGAGTCCAAGAGACCCAGTACTTC. It translates to CASSDSTRVQETQYF.

The chain employs TRBV7-3 and TRBJ1-5; a possible D gene is TRBD1 (5 bases). Germline CDR1 and CDR2: SGHTA and FQGTGA. V was shortened by 0 bases and J by 0 bases, with 24 bases between the two germline ends. The CDR3 has 21 residues. The chain's CDR3 is CASSLTPLWAGRIYSNQPQHF. CDR3 DNA sequence: TGTGCCAGCAGCTTAACACCCCTATGGGCGGGGCGTATATATAGCAATCAGCCCCAGCATTTT.

The chain has TRBV5-1 and TRBJ1-1; D is unclear. The germline gives CDR1 SGHRS, CDR2 YFSETQ. Trimming cost V 0 bases and J 1 base, with 13 bases left between them. The CDR3 consists of 16 residues. This CDR3 reads CASSLGHTGTNTEAFF. In DNA form, the CDR3 reads TGCGCCAGCAGCTTGGGACACACTGGCACGAACACTGAAGCTTTCTTT.

The V and J genes are TRBV11-1 and TRBJ2-3; 8 nucleotides agree with TRBD2. The CDR3 contains 16 residues. V lost 2 bases to trimming and J lost 1 base; unmatched junction nucleotides: 5. Germline CDR1 and CDR2: SGHAT and FQDESV (reference sequence). The CDR3 nucleotides read TGTGCCAGCAGCTTAAGGCGGGGGGTTGGCACAGATACGCAGTATTTT. Amino acids: CASSLRRGVGTDTQYF.

The gene calls are TRBV7-2 and TRBJ1-1; D perhaps matches TRBD1 (6 bases). The CDR3 length is 18 residues. The germline CDR1 and CDR2 sequences are SGHTA and FQGNSA. The V end lost 7 bases, the J end lost 0 bases, and 24 bases lay between the germline ends. Here the CDR3 reads CASNRRTMDRGLNTEAFF. As DNA, the CDR3 is TGTGCCAGCAACAGGAGAACAATGGACAGAGGATTGAACACTGAAGCTTTCTTT.

The chain employs TRBV3-1 (or the pseudogene TRBV3-2) and TRBJ2-7; tentative D call: TRBD2 (5 bases). This CDR3 region has 15 residues. V was cut by 7 bases and J by 6 bases, with 22 bases left in between. Per germline, CDR1 LGHDT and CDR2 YNNKEL (reference sequence). In DNA, the CDR3 is TGTGCCAGCAAACGGGGTGTGGGTCCTGAAGGCGAGCAGTACTTC. It translates to CASKRGVGPEGEQYF.

DNA of the CDR3: TGTGCCAGCAGCCAAGAAGGGTCGACTAGCGGGGGTTACGAGCAGTACTTC. Translated, it gives CASSQEGSTSGGYEQYF. V is TRBV4-2 and J is TRBJ2-7, with 12 bases that match TRBD2. V shed 0 bases and J 4 bases; nucleotides not matched to a gene: 7. The germline gives CDR1 LGHNA, CDR2 YNFKEQ. This CDR3 is 17 amino acids long.

In its sample, this clone was seen a few times. This chain joins TRBV6-2 or TRBV6-3 and TRBJ2-3; weak D call: TRBD1 (6 bases). The germline CDR1 and CDR2 sequences are MNHEY and SVGEGT. The CDR3 is 15 residues long. V was clipped by 5 bases and J by 4 bases, with 16 bases between them. DNA of the CDR3: TGTGCCAGCAGTCCCGCAGGGGAAGGGGCAGATACGCAGTATTTT. It encodes CASSPAGEGADTQYF.

This clone has a handful of counts. This chain connects TRBV5-1 to TRBJ1-1; no clear D gene. The CDR3 has 15 residues. V shed 4 bases and J shed 2 bases, with 15 bases lying between them. Germline V gene sequence: CDR1 SGHRS, CDR2 YFSETQ. This chain's CDR3 is CASSTRFGVNTEAFF. As DNA, the CDR3 is TGCGCCAGCAGCACCCGATTCGGGGTAAACACTGAAGCTTTCTTT.

The V gene is TRBV30, the J gene TRBJ2-5, with TRBD1 matching 10 bases. The CDR3 is 14 residues long. V lost 3 bases, J lost 4 bases, and 5 bases stayed unmatched. The germline gives CDR1 GTSNPN, CDR2 SVGIG (reference sequence). This CDR3 reads CAWSADRGRETQYF. DNA of the CDR3: TGTGCCTGGAGCGCCGACAGGGGGCGAGAGACCCAGTACTTC.

J is TRBJ2-6 and V is TRBV28, with 8 positions matching TRBD1. The CDR3 has 18 residues. The germline gives CDR1 MDHEN, CDR2 SYDVKM. The V and J ends lost 5 bases and 0 bases, in that order; junction bases with no gene match: 9. The CDR3 reads CASSHRQGIHSGANVLTF. CDR3 nucleotides: TGTGCCAGCAGTCATCGACAGGGGATCCACTCTGGGGCCAACGTCCTGACTTTC.

The rearrangement links TRBV4-1 to TRBJ2-3, with a tentative D call TRBD2 (5 bases). The CDR3 is 18 amino acids. The V gene's germline CDR1 is MGHRA and CDR2 YSYEKL. Trimming left V 1 base short and J 0 bases short, with 17 bases between. The CDR3 DNA follows: TGCGCCAGCAGCCAAGGGACTTTTTATTCTCCTAGCACAGATACGCAGTATTTT. Its translation is CASSQGTFYSPSTDTQYF.

The chain is built from TRBV12-3 or TRBV12-4 and TRBJ1-6, with D unclear. V was cut by 3 bases and J by 8 bases, with 8 bases left in between. CDR3 length: 13 residues. The CDR3 loop is CASSFVRDSPLHF. CDR3 DNA sequence: TGTGCCAGCAGTTTCGTACGCGATTCACCCCTCCACTTT.

The chain joins TRBV18 to TRBJ2-2; maybe TRBD2 (5 bases). The CDR3 is 13 amino acids. V lost 6 bases, J lost 7 bases, and 12 bases lay in between. Germline CDR1 reads KGHSH; CDR2 reads LQKENI. This CDR3 reads CASSPNSGGELFF. For the CDR3, the DNA is TGTGCCAGCTCCCCAAACAGCGGCGGGGAGCTGTTTTTT.

The chain uses TRBV18 and TRBJ2-2, with a tentative D call TRBD2 (6 bases). Germline lookup yields CDR1 KGHSH and CDR2 LQKENI. The CDR3 has 16 residues. The V and J ends lost 3 bases and 2 bases respectively, with 13 bases between them. The CDR3 bases are TGTGCCAGCTCACCCGGACTAAGACAAAACACCGGGGAGCTGTTTTTT. It specifies CASSPGLRQNTGELFF.

The chain combines TRBV5-1 with TRBJ2-1; 7 nucleotides agree with TRBD2. The germline CDR1 and CDR2 sequences are SGHRS and YFSETQ. V was clipped by 0 bases and J by 9 bases; unmatched bases: 18. The CDR3 contains 18 residues. The DNA for the CDR3 is TGCGCCAGCAGCTTGGTTCCCCAGTCCGCGGGGGTCTCCGGTGAGCAGTTCTTC. The encoded protein is CASSLVPQSAGVSGEQFF.

This chain joins TRBV4-2 and TRBJ1-6, with 11 bases aligning to TRBD1. Germline trimming cut 5 bases from V and 7 bases from J; bases unmatched to any gene: 4. The CDR3 loop spans 15 amino acids. Germline V gives CDR1 LGHNA, CDR2 YNFKEQ. DNA for the CDR3: TGTGCCAGCAGCGGGACAGGGGGATACAATTCACCCCTCCACTTT. Protein product: CASSGTGGYNSPLHF.

J is TRBJ2-5 and V is TRBV6-2 or TRBV6-3; D unresolved. The germline gives CDR1 MNHEY, CDR2 SVGEGT. This CDR3 comprises 12 residues. V lost 1 base and J lost 7, with 7 bases in between. CDR3 region: CASSYYRGTQYF. CDR3 DNA sequence: TGTGCCAGCAGTTACTACCGAGGGACCCAGTACTTC.

This chain joins TRBV5-4 and TRBJ2-2, with D uncertain. The V gene lost 2 bases and the J gene lost 4 bases, with 3 bases spanning the gap. Germline-derived CDR1 and CDR2 are SGHNT and YYREEE (reference sequence). The CDR3 sequence is 12 residues long. The CDR3 region has the DNA TGTGCCAGCAGCTTCTCCACCGGGGAGCTGTTTTTT. Protein product: CASSFSTGELFF.

This clone was recorded once. The rearrangement joins TRBV11-3 to TRBJ2-1; 8 bases are shared with TRBD2. Trimming at V came to 3 bases and at J to 10 bases, leaving 5 bases not matched to a gene. The CDR3 is 13 amino acids. Germline V gene lookup returns CDR1 SGHNT and CDR2 YENEEA. CDR3 sequence reads: CASSFFPGGEQFF. DNA for the CDR3: TGTGCCAGCAGCTTTTTTCCGGGGGGGGAGCAGTTCTTC.

This clone was seen a few times. Mismatch with germline at one junction end may stem from a read error. V gene TRBV30 combines with J gene TRBJ1-2; D is possibly TRBD1 (5 bases). The CDR3 is 14 residues long. CDR1 is GTSNPN, CDR2 SVGIG, per germline (reference sequence). Written as DNA, the CDR3 is TGTGCCTGGAGACCCGGGGGACCTAAGTATGGCTACACCTTC. It is translated as CAWRPGGPKYGYTF. Full variable domain (rest looked up from reference TRBV30 and TRBJ1-2): SQTIHQWPATLVQPVGSPLSLECTVEGTSNPNLYWYRQAAGRGLQLLFYSVGIGQISSEVPQNLSASRPQDRQFILSSKKLLLSDSGFYLCAWRPGGPKYGYTFGSGTRLTVV.

In regard to this clone: The sample contains more than one DNA sequence encoding this CDR3. The chain couples TRBV5-4 to TRBJ2-1; D may be TRBD2 (7 bases). Germline V gives CDR1 SGHNT, CDR2 YYREEE (reference sequence). The V and J ends lost 4 bases and 0 bases respectively, with 11 bases between them. The CDR3 is 15 amino acids. The DNA of the CDR3 is TGTGCCAGCAGCCCTAGGGGGGGCTCCTACAATGAGCAGTTCTTC. This translates into CASSPRGGSYNEQFF.

In nucleotides, the CDR3 is TGCGCCAGCAGCTTAGGACATGGGGCTGAGAACACTGAAGCTTTCTTT. Its protein product is CASSLGHGAENTEAFF. J is TRBJ1-1 and V is TRBV5-1; D is possibly TRBD1 (5 bases). The CDR3 covers 16 residues. The V gene's germline CDR1 is SGHRS and CDR2 YFSETQ. The ends were cut back, 2 bases at V and 1 base at J, with 15 bases in the middle.

DNA for the CDR3: TGTGCCAGCAGTCCTACCGGACAGGCGTATAATTCACCCCTCCACTTT. Protein product: CASSPTGQAYNSPLHF. The V and J genes are TRBV25-1 and TRBJ1-6; 7 nucleotides align to TRBD1. CDR1 and CDR2 (germline): MGHDK, SYGVNS. The CDR3 extends over 16 amino acids. Trimming at V came to 5 bases and at J to 4 bases, leaving 8 bases not matched to a gene.